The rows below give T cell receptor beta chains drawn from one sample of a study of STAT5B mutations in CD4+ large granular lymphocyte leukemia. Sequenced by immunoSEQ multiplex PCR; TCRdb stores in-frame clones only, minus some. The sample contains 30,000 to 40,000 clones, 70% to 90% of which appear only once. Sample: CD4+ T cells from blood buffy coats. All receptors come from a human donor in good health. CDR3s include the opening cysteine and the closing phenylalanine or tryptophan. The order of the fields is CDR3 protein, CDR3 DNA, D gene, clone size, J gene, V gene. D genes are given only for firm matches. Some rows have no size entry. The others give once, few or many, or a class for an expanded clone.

CASSVDGSSYEQYF	TGCGCCAGCAGCGTGGACGGCTCCTCCTACGAGCAGTACTTC	-	-	TRBJ2-7	TRBV5-1
CASSKLGATSYNSPLHF	TGTGCCAGCAGCAAATTAGGAGCGACCTCTTATAATTCACCCCTCCACTTT	-	-	TRBJ1-6	TRBV21-1
CASSPPRTGSTDTQYF	TGTGCCAGCAGTCCGCCTCGGACAGGGAGCACAGATACGCAGTATTTT	TRBD1	-	TRBJ2-3	TRBV5-5
CASGGRANTGELFF	TGTGCCAGCGGTGGCAGAGCGAACACCGGGGAGCTGTTTTTT	-	-	TRBJ2-2	TRBV5-5
CASSLDSYNEQFF	TGTGCTAGCAGTCTGGACTCCTACAATGAGCAGTTCTTC	-	-	TRBJ2-1	TRBV7-7
CASSLINPSMDYGYTF	TGTGCCAGCAGCTTAATAAACCCGTCGATGGACTATGGCTACACCTTC	-	-	TRBJ1-2	TRBV7-2
CASSGWAGYNSPLHF	TGTGCCAGCAGCGGGTGGGCAGGCTATAATTCACCCCTCCACTTT	-	few	TRBJ1-6	TRBV7-8
CASRPLTGLTSPLHF	TGTGCCAGCAGACCATTGACGGGGCTAACATCACCCCTCCACTTT	-	-	TRBJ1-6	TRBV6-5
CASSLVVTGNTGELFF	TGTGCCAGCAGCTTGGTTGTGACAGGGAACACCGGGGAGCTGTTTTTT	-	-	TRBJ2-2	TRBV5-6
CASRGQTEAFF	TGTGCCAGCAGAGGACAGACCGAAGCTTTCTTT	-	few	TRBJ1-1	TRBV7-9
CASSSSSFRTYGYTF	TGTGCCAGCAGTTCTTCCAGCTTTCGCACTTATGGCTACACCTTC	-	-	TRBJ1-2	TRBV28
CAVTRQGLSGAFF	TGTGCCGTAACTCGACAGGGCTTAAGCGGGGCTTTCTTT	TRBD1	-	TRBJ1-1	TRBV15
CASSLGRGGQLYNEQFF	TGTGCCAGCAGCTTAGGCAGGGGGGGGCAACTCTACAATGAGCAGTTCTTC	-	-	TRBJ2-1	TRBV7-8
CASSFPGLAANAQYF	TGTGCCAGCAGTTTCCCGGGACTAGCCGCCAATGCGCAGTATTTT	TRBD2	-	TRBJ2-3	TRBV27
CASSFGGKETQYF	TGTGCCAGCAGCTTCGGAGGGAAAGAGACCCAGTACTTC	-	-	TRBJ2-5	TRBV11-1
CASSLVGEQYF	TGCGCCAGCAGCTTGGTCGGCGAGCAGTACTTC	-	-	TRBJ2-7	TRBV5-1
CASSVAPTGGPLGTEAFF	TGTGCCAGCAGCGTAGCCCCGACAGGGGGCCCCCTGGGGACTGAAGCTTTCTTT	TRBD1	-	TRBJ1-1	TRBV9
CASSYRRLQETQYF	TGTGCCAGCAGCTACCGTAGATTACAAGAGACCCAGTACTTC	-	once	TRBJ2-5	TRBV7-2
CASSEGKKETQYF	TGTGCCAGCAGTGAAGGGAAAAAAGAGACCCAGTACTTC	-	-	TRBJ2-5	TRBV25-1
CASSAPPFREPTNEKLFF	TGTGCCAGCAGCGCCCCCCCATTCCGAGAGCCAACTAATGAAAAACTGTTTTTT	-	-	TRBJ1-4	TRBV9
CASSLGGGNEKLFF	TGTGCCAGCAGCTTGGGGGGTGGCAATGAAAAACTGTTTTTT	-	-	TRBJ1-4	TRBV7-7
CASSLDGANTGELFF	TGCGCCAGCAGCTTGGACGGTGCGAACACCGGGGAGCTGTTTTTT	-	-	TRBJ2-2	TRBV5-1
CASSLARIRDTQYF	TGCGCCAGCAGCTTGGCTCGCATTCGGGATACGCAGTATTTT	-	-	TRBJ2-3	TRBV5-1
CASRDPGRNSGNTIYF	TGCGCCAGCAGGGATCCGGGACGGAATTCTGGAAACACCATATATTTT	-	once	TRBJ1-3	TRBV5-1
CASTQGSSGNTIYF	TGTGCCAGTACCCAAGGAAGCTCTGGAAACACCATATATTTT	-	once	TRBJ1-3	TRBV19
CASSDHEGRRKGYTF	TGCGCCAGCAGTGATCATGAGGGAAGACGAAAAGGCTACACCTTC	-	-	TRBJ1-2	TRBV10-2
CASSLWGDDNQPQHF	TGCGCCAGCAGCTTGTGGGGGGACGACAATCAGCCCCAGCATTTT	-	-	TRBJ1-5	TRBV5-1
CASSYGGQGAFRKLFF	TGTGCCAGCAGTTACGGCGGACAGGGGGCGTTTCGAAAACTGTTTTTT	TRBD1	-	TRBJ1-4	TRBV6-5
CASSLPGTGSRETQYF	TGTGCCAGCAGCTTACCCGGGACAGGGAGCCGGGAGACCCAGTACTTC	TRBD1	-	TRBJ2-5	TRBV7-3
CASSLRGGGNSPLHF	TGTGCCAGCAGTTTAAGAGGTGGAGGTAATTCACCCCTCCACTTT	-	-	TRBJ1-6	TRBV27
CASSKGTGDQPQHF	TGCGCCAGCTCTAAGGGGACAGGGGATCAGCCCCAGCATTTT	TRBD1	-	TRBJ1-5	TRBV4-3
CASSPKTGGNEKLFF	TGTGCCAGCAGCCCAAAGACAGGGGGGAATGAAAAACTGTTTTTT	TRBD1	-	TRBJ1-4	TRBV7-2